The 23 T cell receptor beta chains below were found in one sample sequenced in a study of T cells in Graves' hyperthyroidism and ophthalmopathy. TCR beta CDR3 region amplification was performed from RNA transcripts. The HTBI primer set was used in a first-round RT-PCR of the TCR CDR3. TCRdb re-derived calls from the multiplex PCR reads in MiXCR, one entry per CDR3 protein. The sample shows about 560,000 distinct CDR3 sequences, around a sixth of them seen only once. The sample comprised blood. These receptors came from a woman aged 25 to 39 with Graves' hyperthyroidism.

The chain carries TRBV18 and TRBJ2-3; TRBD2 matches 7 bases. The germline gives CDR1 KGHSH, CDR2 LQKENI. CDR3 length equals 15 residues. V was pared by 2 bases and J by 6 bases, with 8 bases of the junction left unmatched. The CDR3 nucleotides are TGTGCCAGCTCACCATGGTCTAGCGGATCGGATACGCAGTATTTT. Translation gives CASSPWSSGSDTQYF.

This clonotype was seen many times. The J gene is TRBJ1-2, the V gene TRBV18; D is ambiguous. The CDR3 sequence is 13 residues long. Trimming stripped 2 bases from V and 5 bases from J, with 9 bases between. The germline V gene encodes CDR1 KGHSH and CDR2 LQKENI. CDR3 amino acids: CASSPTAEYGYTF. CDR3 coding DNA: TGTGCCAGCTCACCAACGGCGGAATATGGCTACACCTTC.

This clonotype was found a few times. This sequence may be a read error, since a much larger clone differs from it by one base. The CDR3 is CAIRDRDLHEQFF. CDR3 coding DNA: TGTGCCATCAGGGACAGGGATCTCCATGAGCAGTTCTTC. The V call is TRBV2, the J call TRBJ2-1, with TRBD1 matching over 9 bases. The length of the CDR3 is 13 residues. CDR1 SNHLY and CDR2 FYNNEI come from the germline V gene. V lost 10 bases to trimming and J lost 8 bases; unmatched junction nucleotides: 9.

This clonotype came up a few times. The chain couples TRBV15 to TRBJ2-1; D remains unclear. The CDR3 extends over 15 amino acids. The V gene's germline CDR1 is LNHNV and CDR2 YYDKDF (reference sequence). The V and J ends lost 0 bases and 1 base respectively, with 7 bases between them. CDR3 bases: TGTGCCACCAGCAGAGACTCCCTATCCTACAATGAGCAGTTCTTC. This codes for CATSRDSLSYNEQFF. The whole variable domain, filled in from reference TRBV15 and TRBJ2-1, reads DAMVIQNPRYQVTQFGKPVTLSCSQTLNHNVMYWYQQKSSQAPKLLFHYYDKDFNNEADTPDNFQSRRPNTSFCFLDIRSPGLGDTAMYLCATSRDSLSYNEQFFGPGTRLTVL.

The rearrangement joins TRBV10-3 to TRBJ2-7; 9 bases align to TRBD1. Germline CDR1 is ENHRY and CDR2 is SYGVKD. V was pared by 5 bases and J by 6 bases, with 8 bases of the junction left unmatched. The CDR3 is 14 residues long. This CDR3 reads CAISPGTGYREQYF. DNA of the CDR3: TGTGCCATCAGTCCCGGGACAGGGTACCGCGAGCAGTACTTC.

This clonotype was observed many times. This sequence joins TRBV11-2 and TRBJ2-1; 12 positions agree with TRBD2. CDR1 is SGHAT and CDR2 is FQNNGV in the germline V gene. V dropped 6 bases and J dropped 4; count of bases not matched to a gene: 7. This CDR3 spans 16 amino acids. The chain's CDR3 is CASRTGLAGLYNEQFF. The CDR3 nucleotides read TGTGCCAGCAGGACCGGACTAGCGGGACTTTACAATGAGCAGTTCTTC.

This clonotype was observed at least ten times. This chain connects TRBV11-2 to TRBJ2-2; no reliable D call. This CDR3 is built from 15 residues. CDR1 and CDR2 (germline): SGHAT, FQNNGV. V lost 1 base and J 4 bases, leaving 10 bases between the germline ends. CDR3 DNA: TGTGCCAGCAGCTTAGTAAGGGCGCGCACCGGGGAGCTGTTTTTT. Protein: CASSLVRARTGELFF.

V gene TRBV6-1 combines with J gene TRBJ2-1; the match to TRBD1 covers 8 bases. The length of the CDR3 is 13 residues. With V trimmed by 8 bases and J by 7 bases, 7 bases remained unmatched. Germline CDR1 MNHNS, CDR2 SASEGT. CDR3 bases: TGTGCCAGCGGGACAGGCGAGGAAAATGAGCAGTTCTTC. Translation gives CASGTGEENEQFF.

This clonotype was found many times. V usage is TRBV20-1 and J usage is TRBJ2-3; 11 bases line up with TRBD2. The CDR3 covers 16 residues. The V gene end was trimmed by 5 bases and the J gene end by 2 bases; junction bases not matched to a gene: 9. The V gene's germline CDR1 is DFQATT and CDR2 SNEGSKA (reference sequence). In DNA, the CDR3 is TGCAGTGCTGGATTCGGACTAGCGGGTTCCACAGATACGCAGTATTTT. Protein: CSAGFGLAGSTDTQYF.

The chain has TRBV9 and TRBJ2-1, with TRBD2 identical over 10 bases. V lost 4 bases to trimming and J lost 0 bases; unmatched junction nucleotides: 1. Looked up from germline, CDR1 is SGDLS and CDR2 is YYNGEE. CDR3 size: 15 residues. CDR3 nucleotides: TGTGCCAGCAGCACTAGCGGGGCCTCCTACAATGAGCAGTTCTTC. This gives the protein CASSTSGASYNEQFF.

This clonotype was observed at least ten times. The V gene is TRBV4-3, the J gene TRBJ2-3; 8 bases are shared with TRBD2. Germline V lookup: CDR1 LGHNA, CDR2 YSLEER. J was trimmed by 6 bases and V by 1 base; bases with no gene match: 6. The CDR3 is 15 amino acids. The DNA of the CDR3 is TGCGCCAGCAGCCAAGGCGGGAGGAGAGGGGATACGCAGTATTTT. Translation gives CASSQGGRRGDTQYF.

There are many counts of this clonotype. As DNA, the CDR3 is TGTGCCAGCAGTTTATCCGGGACAGGGGTGGGTATGGGCAATCAGCCCCAGCATTTT. Translating gives CASSLSGTGVGMGNQPQHF. V is TRBV28 and J is TRBJ1-5; TRBD1 agrees at 10 bases. Trimming cost V 1 base and J 2 bases; bases outside gene matches: 11. CDR1 MDHEN and CDR2 SYDVKM come from the germline V gene. This CDR3 is 19 amino acids long.

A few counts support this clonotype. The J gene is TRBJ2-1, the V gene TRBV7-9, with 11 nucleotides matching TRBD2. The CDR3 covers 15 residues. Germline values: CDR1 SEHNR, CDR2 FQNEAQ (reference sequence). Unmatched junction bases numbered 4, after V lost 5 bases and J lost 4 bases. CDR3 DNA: TGTGCCAGCAGCCCCCCTAGCGGGGGGTACAATGAGCAGTTCTTC. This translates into CASSPPSGGYNEQFF. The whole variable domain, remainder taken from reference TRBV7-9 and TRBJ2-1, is DTGVSQNPRHKITKRGQNVTFRCDPISEHNRLYWYRQTLGQGPEFLTYFQNEAQLEKSRLLSDRFSAERPKGSFSTLEIQRTEQGDSAMYLCASSPPSGGYNEQFFGPGTRLTVL.

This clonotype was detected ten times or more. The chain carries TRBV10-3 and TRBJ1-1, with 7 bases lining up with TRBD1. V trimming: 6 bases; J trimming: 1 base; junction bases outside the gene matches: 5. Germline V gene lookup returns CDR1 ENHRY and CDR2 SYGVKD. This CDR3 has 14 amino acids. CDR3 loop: CAIRGTVPNTEAFF. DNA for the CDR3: TGTGCCATCAGGGGGACAGTACCGAACACTGAAGCTTTCTTT.

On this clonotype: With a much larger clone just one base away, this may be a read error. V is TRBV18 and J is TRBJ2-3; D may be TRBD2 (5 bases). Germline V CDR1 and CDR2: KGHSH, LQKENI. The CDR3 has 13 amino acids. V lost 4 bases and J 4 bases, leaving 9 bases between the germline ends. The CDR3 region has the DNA TGTGCCAGCTCACACGATAGCGCAGATACGCAGTATTTT. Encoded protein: CASSHDSADTQYF.

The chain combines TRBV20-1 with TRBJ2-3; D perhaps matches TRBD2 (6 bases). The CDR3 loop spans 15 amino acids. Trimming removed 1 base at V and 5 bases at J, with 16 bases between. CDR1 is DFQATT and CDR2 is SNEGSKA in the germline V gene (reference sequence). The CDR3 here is CSARAAGQGLDTQYF. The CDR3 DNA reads TGCAGTGCTAGAGCCGCGGGGCAGGGCCTAGATACGCAGTATTTT.

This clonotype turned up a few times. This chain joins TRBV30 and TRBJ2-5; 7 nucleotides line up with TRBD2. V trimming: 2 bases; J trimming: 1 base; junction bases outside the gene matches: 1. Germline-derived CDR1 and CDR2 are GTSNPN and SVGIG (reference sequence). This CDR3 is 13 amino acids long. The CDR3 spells CAWSRGGQETQYF. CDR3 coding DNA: TGTGCCTGGAGTCGCGGGGGCCAAGAGACCCAGTACTTC.

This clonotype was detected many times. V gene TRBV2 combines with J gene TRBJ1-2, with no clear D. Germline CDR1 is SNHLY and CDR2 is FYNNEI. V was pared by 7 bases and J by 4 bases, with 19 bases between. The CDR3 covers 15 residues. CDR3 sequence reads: CASTLELGSSYGYTF. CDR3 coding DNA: TGTGCCAGCACCCTGGAACTAGGGTCCAGCTATGGCTACACCTTC.

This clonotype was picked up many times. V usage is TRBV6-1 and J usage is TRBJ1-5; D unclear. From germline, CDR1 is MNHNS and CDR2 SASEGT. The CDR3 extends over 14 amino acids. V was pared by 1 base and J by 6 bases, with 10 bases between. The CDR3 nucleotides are TGTGCCAGCAGTGAAGGGACTTCCCTTCAGCCCCAGCATTTT. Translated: CASSEGTSLQPQHF.

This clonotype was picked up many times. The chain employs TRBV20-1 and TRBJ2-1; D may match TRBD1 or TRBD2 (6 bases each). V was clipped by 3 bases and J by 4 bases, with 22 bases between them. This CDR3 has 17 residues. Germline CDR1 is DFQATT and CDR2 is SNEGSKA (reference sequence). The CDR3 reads CSASGSGGTRVYNEQFF. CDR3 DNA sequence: TGCAGTGCTAGCGGCTCAGGCGGGACACGGGTGTACAATGAGCAGTTCTTC.

The CDR3: CASSREPSTSPGELFF. The CDR3 coding sequence is TGTGCCAGCAGCCGGGAACCCTCGACTAGTCCCGGGGAGCTGTTTTTT. The chain employs TRBV7-2 and TRBJ2-2; tentatively, D is TRBD2 (6 bases). Trimming removed 5 bases from V and 6 bases from J, with 19 bases in between. Per the germline V gene, CDR1 is SGHTA and CDR2 is FQGNSA. The CDR3 sequence is 16 residues long.

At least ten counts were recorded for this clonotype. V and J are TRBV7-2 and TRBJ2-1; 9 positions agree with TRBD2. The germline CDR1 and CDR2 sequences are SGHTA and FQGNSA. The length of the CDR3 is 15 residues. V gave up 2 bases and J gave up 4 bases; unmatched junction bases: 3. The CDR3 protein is CASSLSAGGYNEQFF. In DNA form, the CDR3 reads TGTGCCAGCAGCTTATCGGCGGGAGGGTACAATGAGCAGTTCTTC.

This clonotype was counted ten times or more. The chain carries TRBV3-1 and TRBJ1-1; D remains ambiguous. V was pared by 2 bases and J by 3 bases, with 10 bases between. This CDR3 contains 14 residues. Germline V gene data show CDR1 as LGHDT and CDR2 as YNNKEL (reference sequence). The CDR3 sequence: CASSQIGWDTEAFF. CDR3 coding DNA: TGTGCCAGCAGCCAAATCGGGTGGGACACTGAAGCTTTCTTT.